This TCR beta chain was retrieved from a study of shared clonotypes between healthy human individuals (dated by TCRdb to 2018 to 2021). Concerning the study at large: The cohort included three men and two women between 18 and 49 years of age. For each donor, three plates each were used for CD4 naive and CD4 memory, two plates were used for CD8 naive, and one plate was used for CD8 memory. To estimate repertoire size and how much clonotype sharing occurs between individuals, the study deeply sequenced the blood TCR repertoires of 5 or 6 healthy adults. Libraries were prepared and TCR repertoires were sequenced by different laboratories using diverse techniques, in order to increase sequencing depth and limit assay-specific biases. Per donor, leukapheresis produced somewhere between about 0.94 and 10 billion PBMCs.

Points on this clone: It has no known antigen specificity. No clone much larger than this one lies a single base away; base qualities are absent.

The full study reports these points: Based on pairwise subsampling, the degree of clonotype sharing among donors was expected to be affected by sequencing depth. Roughly 5% of naive CD4, 3.5% of naive CD8, around 2.3% of memory CD4, and 0.35% to 0.4% of memory CD8 clonotypes were shared across several donors. The small number of donors limited the genetic and exposure-history diversity represented. Rarefaction of sorted-subset datasets indicated incomplete sequencing despite the large sequencing depth. Clonotypes shared by all four sorted-subset donors showed higher generation probabilities than non-shared clonotypes. Sampling was restricted to blood, and TCR repertoires in tissue are likely to differ from TCR repertoires in blood. Estimated clonotype richness was generally larger for naive than for memory subsets.

CDR1 and CDR2, looked up from the germline V gene, are SGHRS and YFSETQ. Germline trimming: 5 bases from V, 5 bases from J; junction bases outside gene matches: 10. The CDR3 spans 15 residues, from the cysteine through the phenylalanine. Here the CDR3 DNA is all that survives: 45 bases in frame from base 1. Healthy HIV-negative adults with no recently reported acute infections or vaccinations were included as donors. Every donor was a Caucasian adult living in Nashville, Tennessee, USA. CD4+ T cells were enriched by magnetic negative selection, after which naive cells were positively selected on CD45RA and the negative fraction was taken as the memory subset. Blood was collected by leukapheresis, and PBMCs were isolated by Ficoll-Histopaque density gradient centrifugation and then cryopreserved in liquid nitrogen vapor phase. Purity and quantity of every magnetically sorted T cell population were checked by analytical flow cytometry. Genomic DNA was isolated from each sorted fraction and quantified by UV absorbance on a Nanodrop 2000c.

Using the deep immunoSEQ assay, TCR CDR3 regions were amplified from genomic DNA by multiplex PCR. For each cell subset, the extracted genomic DNA was distributed evenly across all wells of several immunoSEQ 96-well plates, and each plate served as one replicate. For sorted subsets, about 200 ng genomic DNA, equal to some 30,000 T cell genomes, was loaded into each replicate PCR. Purified libraries were quantified with a Qubit 3.0 fluorometer, sized on a Bioanalyzer 2100, and re-quantified with the KAPA Library Quantification kit. Every immunoSEQ 96-well plate was sequenced on a separate single-read 150-cycle Illumina NextSeq 550 flow cell. In the source study's methods: Because the immunoSEQ output included only junctional sequences and no quality scores, the filtering could not be the same as the filtering used for full-length reads. To assign V/J genes and CDR3, sequences were annotated using PyIR, a Python wrapper for IgBLAST v1.9, with IMGT germline references. Reads were removed for weak V/J assignments (E-value above 1e-6), missing CDR3, stop codons, out-of-frame junctions, or ambiguous translated residues. V3J clonotypes were defined as sequences sharing the same inferred V gene, J gene, and CDR3 amino acid sequence. Percentage overlap between repertoires was calculated by dividing the number of shared unique clonotypes by the size of the smaller repertoire. Richness of each repertoire was evaluated using RTK rarefaction, the Chao1 estimator, and Recon v2.1 estimates of unobserved clonotypes. Generation probabilities for all TCRbeta clonotypes obtained by the gDNA method from a handful of donors were computed using OLGA. TCRdb's version of the immuneACCESS table is confined to in-frame rearrangements and falls short of the full clone set. An unresolved V gene accounts for under half of the shortfall where checked; the remainder is of unknown origin. V and J calls and clone size come straight from that table; D and trimming were deduced from the DNA. Here the sample has 2 million to 2.5 million clones; 80% to 95% occur a single time. The ten largest clonotypes hold approximately 0.36% of the sample.

The rearranged segments are TRBV5-1 and TRBJ2-3; TRBD2 aligns with 8 central bases. The TCR comes from a man aged 18 to 35 in good health. Some clones in this sample may be carry-over from other donors' samples. Sample: naive CD4+ T cells from PBMCs. Interpreted using the paper, the cell subset or site label stands for: CD45RA+ positively selected. The nucleotide sequence is given as TGCGCCAGCAGGGTTCTGCTAGCGGGCGGAGATACGCAGTATTTT. Its protein reads: CASRVLLAGGDTQYF.